The sequence of this T cell receptor (beta chain) was determined in a study of cytomegalovirus exposure and HLA in healthy donors. In the case of this clone: What it binds is not known.

The CDR3 covers 15 residues. The V and J ends lost 2 bases and 4 bases, in that order; junction bases with no gene match: 7. Germline CDR1 is MNHEY and CDR2 is SMNVEV (reference sequence). The PCR employed 60 Vbeta primers together with 13 Jbeta primers. Profiling relied on immunoSEQ multiplex PCR, and the TCRdb table lists in-frame clones only, not all of them. The repertoire consists of more than 150,000 clones, with over 80% occurring once and the leading ten covering 1.4%. Study-level results: The authors listed some 150 TCR beta chains as cytomegalovirus-associated. A later analysis found that most CMV-associated TCR beta chains appeared HLA-restricted.

V usage is TRBV27 and J usage is TRBJ1-2; 7 bases are a match to TRBD1. This receptor was identified in a girl aged 5-17 years in good health and CMV-seropositive. What was sequenced was PBMCs. The DNA of the CDR3 is TGTGCCAGCAGTTTAAGACAGGGCCCGGGCTATGGCTACACCTTC. Translated: CASSLRQGPGYGYTF.